This T cell receptor beta chain appears in the sequencing data of a study of human T cells and chemical hapten exposure. As for the study in general: The study enrolled mostly female patients with alopecia areata, totalis or universalis.

Findings and limits, study-wide: Donors had alopecia, so their immune response may differ from healthy people's.

The CDR3 is 12 amino acids. Germline CDR1 and CDR2: SGHAT and FQNNGV. V was trimmed by 1 base and J by 9 bases, leaving 7 bases between them. This clonotype was found many times. Its antigen is not identified. In TCRdb, the RACE reads were re-called with MiXCR into one record per CDR3 protein. This sample has fewer than 350,000 distinct CDR3 sequences, with approximately 7.5% found just once. The time point here: pre-sensitization, week 0. As to treatment: therapeutic diphenylcyclopropenone sensitization with weekly scalp DPC. Ahead of each patch test application, blood was drawn. This TCR derives from a man in his late teens or twenties with alopecia areata. Some clones in this sample may be carry-over from other donors' samples. Sequencing was performed on whole blood, taken in connection with sensitization to the hapten diphenylcyclopropenone (DPC). The chain recombines TRBV11-2 with TRBJ1-5; D is undetermined. This CDR3 reads CASSLAEGPQHF. CDR3 coding DNA: TGTGCCAGCAGCTTAGCGGAAGGGCCCCAGCATTTT.